The 2 T cell receptor beta chains listed next were all sequenced from one sample in a study of T-cell memory formation after mild COVID-19. A single record per CDR3 protein comes from TCRdb applying MiXCR to the 5' RACE reads. The table lists 300,000 to 400,000 distinct CDR3 sequences, around 27% of them singletons. Sequenced material: PBMCs or a T cell subset sorted from them (not recorded which). The receptors derive from an adult woman who had mild COVID-19 (a few samples of this study predate the infection). Cell type and time point are not known.

CDR3 sequence: CASSISPRQETQYF. CDR3 coding DNA: TGTGCCAGCAGCATTAGCCCCCGCCAAGAGACCCAGTACTTC. V and J are TRBV6-5 and TRBJ2-5; D not certain. The CDR3 spans 14 residues. CDR1 is MNHEY and CDR2 is SVGAGI in the germline V gene. V lost 6 bases and J lost 1, with 12 bases in between.

In its sample, this clonotype was seen a few times. This chain uses TRBV20-1 with TRBJ1-3, with D hard to call. This CDR3 spans 14 amino acids. Germline CDR1 and CDR2: DFQATT and SNEGSKA (reference sequence). V gave up 5 bases and J gave up 2 bases, with 13 bases separating them. This CDR3 reads CSAGEDRTGNTIYF. The CDR3 coding sequence is TGCAGTGCTGGGGAGGACCGGACTGGAAACACCATATATTTT.